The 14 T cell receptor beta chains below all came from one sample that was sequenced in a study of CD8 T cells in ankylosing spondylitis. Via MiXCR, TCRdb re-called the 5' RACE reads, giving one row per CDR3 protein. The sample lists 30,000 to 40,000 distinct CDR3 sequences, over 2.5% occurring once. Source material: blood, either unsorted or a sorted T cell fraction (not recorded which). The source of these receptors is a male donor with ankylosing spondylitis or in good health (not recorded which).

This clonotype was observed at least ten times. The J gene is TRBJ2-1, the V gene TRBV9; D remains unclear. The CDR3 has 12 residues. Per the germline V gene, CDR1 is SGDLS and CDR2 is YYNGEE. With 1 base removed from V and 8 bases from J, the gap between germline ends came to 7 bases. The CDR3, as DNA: TGTGCCAGCAGCGTACATGACGATGAGCAGTTCTTC. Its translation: CASSVHDDEQFF.

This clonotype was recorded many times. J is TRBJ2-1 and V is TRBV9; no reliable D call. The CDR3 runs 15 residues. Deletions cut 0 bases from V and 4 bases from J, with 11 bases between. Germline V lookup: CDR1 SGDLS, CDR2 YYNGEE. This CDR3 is CASSVDVRRYNEQFF. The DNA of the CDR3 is TGTGCCAGCAGCGTAGATGTTAGGCGGTACAATGAGCAGTTCTTC.

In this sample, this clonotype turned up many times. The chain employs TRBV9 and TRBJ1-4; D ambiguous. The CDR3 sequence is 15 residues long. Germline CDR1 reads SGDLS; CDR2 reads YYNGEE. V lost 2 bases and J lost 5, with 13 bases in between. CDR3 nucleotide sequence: TGTGCCAGCAGCGTCGAGGGAGGTAGGAATGAAAAACTGTTTTTT. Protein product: CASSVEGGRNEKLFF.

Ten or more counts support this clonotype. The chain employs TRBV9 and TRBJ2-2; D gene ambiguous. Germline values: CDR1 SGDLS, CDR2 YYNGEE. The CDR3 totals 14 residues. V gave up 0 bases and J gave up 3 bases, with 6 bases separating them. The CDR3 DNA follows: TGTGCCAGCAGCGTAGTGACGGACACCGGGGAGCTGTTTTTT. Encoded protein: CASSVVTDTGELFF.

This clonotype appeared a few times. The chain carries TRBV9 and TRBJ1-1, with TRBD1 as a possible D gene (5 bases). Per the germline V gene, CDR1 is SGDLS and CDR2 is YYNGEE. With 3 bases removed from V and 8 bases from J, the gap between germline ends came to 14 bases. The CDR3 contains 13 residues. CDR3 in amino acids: CASSEGTGLEAFF. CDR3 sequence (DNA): TGTGCCAGCAGCGAGGGGACCGGCCTAGAAGCTTTCTTT.

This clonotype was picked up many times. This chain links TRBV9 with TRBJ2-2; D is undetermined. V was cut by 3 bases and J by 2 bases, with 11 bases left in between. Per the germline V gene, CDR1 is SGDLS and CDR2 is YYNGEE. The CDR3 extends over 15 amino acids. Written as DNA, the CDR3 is TGTGCCAGCAGCGGTTCGAGCAGAAACACCGGGGAGCTGTTTTTT. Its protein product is CASSGSSRNTGELFF.

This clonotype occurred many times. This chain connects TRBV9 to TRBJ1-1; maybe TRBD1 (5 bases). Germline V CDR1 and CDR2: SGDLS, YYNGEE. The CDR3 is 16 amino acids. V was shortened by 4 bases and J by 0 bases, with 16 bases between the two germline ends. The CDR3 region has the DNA TGTGCCAGCAGCCCGACAGTTTTGTCGGTGAACACTGAAGCTTTCTTT. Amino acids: CASSPTVLSVNTEAFF.

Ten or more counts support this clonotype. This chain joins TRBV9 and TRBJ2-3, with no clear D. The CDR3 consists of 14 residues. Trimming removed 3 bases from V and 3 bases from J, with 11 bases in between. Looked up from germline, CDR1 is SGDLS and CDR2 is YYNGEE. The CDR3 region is CASSEAPGTDTQYF. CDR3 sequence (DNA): TGTGCCAGCAGCGAGGCCCCCGGGACAGATACGCAGTATTTT.

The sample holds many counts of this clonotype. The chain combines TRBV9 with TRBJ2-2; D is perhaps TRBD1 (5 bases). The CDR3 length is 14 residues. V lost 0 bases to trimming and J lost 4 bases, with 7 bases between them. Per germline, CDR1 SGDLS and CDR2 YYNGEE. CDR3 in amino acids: CASSVAGPTGELFF. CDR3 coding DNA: TGTGCCAGCAGCGTAGCAGGGCCCACCGGGGAGCTGTTTTTT.

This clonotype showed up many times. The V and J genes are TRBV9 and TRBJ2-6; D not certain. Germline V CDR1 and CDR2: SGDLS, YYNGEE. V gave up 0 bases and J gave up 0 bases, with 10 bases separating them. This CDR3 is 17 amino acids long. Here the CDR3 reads CASSVVPGHSGANVLTF. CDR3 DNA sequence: TGTGCCAGCAGCGTAGTTCCCGGGCACTCTGGGGCCAACGTCCTGACTTTC. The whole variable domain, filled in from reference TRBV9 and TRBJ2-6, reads DSGVTQTPKHLITATGQRVTLRCSPRSGDLSVYWYQQSLDQGLQFLIQYYNGEERAKGNILERFSAQQFPDLHSELNLSSLELGDSALYFCASSVVPGHSGANVLTFGAGSRLTVL.

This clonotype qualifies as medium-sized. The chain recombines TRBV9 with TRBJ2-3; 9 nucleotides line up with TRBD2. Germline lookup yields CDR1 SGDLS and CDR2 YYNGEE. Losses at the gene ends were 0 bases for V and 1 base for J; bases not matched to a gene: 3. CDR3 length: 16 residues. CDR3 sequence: CASSVGAGGRTDTQYF. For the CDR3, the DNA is TGTGCCAGCAGCGTAGGGGCGGGGGGGCGCACAGATACGCAGTATTTT.

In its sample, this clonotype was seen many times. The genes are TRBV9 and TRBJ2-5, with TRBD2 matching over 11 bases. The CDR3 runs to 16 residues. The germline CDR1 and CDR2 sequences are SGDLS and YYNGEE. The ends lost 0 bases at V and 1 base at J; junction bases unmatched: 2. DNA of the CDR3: TGTGCCAGCAGCGTAGGACTAGCGGGAATCCAAGAGACCCAGTACTTC. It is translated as CASSVGLAGIQETQYF.

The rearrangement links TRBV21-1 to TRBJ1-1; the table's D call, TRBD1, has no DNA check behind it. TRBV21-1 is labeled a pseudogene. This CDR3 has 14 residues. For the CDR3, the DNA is TGTGCCAGCAGCCCCGGACAGGGGGCGACTGAAGCTTTCTTT. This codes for CASSPGQGATEAFF.

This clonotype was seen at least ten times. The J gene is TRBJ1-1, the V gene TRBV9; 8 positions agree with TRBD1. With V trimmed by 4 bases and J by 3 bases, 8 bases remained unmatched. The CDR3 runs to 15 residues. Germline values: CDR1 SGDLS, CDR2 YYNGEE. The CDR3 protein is CASSPRTGRDTEAFF. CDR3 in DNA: TGTGCCAGCAGCCCCCGGACAGGGAGGGACACTGAAGCTTTCTTT.